This T cell receptor (beta chain) derives from a study of blood T cell repertoires in COVID-19. Across the study: Italy, Spain and the United States were the sources of the convalescent and acute COVID-19 samples. T cells, B-cell-depleted T cells, or PBMCs supplied cDNA or gDNA.

The table lists this clone with a count of one. The V segment lost 6 bases and the J segment 7 bases; nucleotides outside the gene matches: 8. The CDR3 runs to 14 residues. Germline V CDR1 and CDR2: LGHDT, YNNKEL (reference sequence). TCRdb keeps only in-frame clones here, not all; method: immunoSEQ multiplex PCR. The table shows 120,000 or so clones, with nearly 90% occurring only once. This chain joins TRBV3-1 (or the pseudogene TRBV3-2) and TRBJ2-1, with TRBD2 identical over 8 bases. The sequenced sample consisted of peripheral blood. The clonotype was recovered from a woman older than 75 with acute or convalescent COVID-19. This CDR3 reads CASRQGLGSNEQFF. The CDR3 DNA follows: TGTGCCAGCAGGCAGGGACTAGGGTCGAATGAGCAGTTCTTC.